This TCR beta chain came from a study of blood T cell repertoires in COVID-19 (dated by TCRdb to 2020 to 2021). For context, the study as a whole: Collaborator samples came from the United States, Italy and Spain and covered acute and convalescent phases of COVID-19. The material from the prospective study consisted of cDNA or gDNA derived from T cells, B-cell-depleted T cells, or PBMCs. Subjects who had been exposed to COVID-19, were actively infected with it, or had recovered from it provided the deeply sampled blood TCRbeta repertoires that made up the dataset. The repertoires were released in a freely available public database intended as a resource for research on the immune response to SARS-CoV-2. Samples came from the ongoing ImmuneRACE study (first 160 participants) plus 1,254 subjects from 6 global collaborators. Nearly every sample came with metadata listing a de-identified subject ID, COVID-19 status, age in years and sex. Where available, HLA class I and class II types were taken from metadata supplied by the sample provider and were not determined by assay-based typing.

Samples from volunteer blood donors who had recovered from COVID-19 were contributed by a second Seattle source. The collaborating institutions used their own protocols to collect whole blood in K2EDTA tubes. For TCRbeta analysis, collaborators shipped samples as frozen whole blood, isolated PBMCs, or DNA extracted from either of those sample types. For CDR1 and CDR2, the germline V gene (reference sequence) lists LGHDT and YNNKEL. V trim: 3 bases; J trim: 6 bases; unmatched bases: 5. The CDR3 runs 15 amino acids, cysteine and phenylalanine included. The entry retains the CDR3 DNA only, 45 bases that are in frame from base 1. With respect to this clone: It lacks a known antigen. No base quality values were provided; no much bigger clone lies one nucleotide off.

Study-wide conclusions, independent of this receptor: Clinical and demographic metadata were provided uncurated, with the amount varying by source and participant.

TCRbeta CDR3 regions were amplified from genomic DNA by means of the immunoSEQ Assay, a bias-controlled multiplex PCR. Under the source paper's analysis protocol: Nucleated cell counts per sample were estimated from amplification of reference gene primers within the assay. Sequence reads were collapsed and filtered to measure the absolute abundance of every unique TCRbeta CDR3 rearrangement. For each sample, productive Simpson clonality was calculated as the square root of Simpson's diversity index across productive rearrangements. TCRdb took this table from immuneACCESS and kept in-frame rearrangements with V and J called. Such tables lack part of the clones; where checked against another copy, unresolved V genes explain under half of the gap, and the rest is unexplained. V and J calls and clone size are given by that table; D and trimming were obtained from the DNA. The sample table lists 310,000 or so clones, around 89% of them with a count of one. Approximately 6.5% of the sample is in the top ten clones.

This TCR came from a young man who had recovered from COVID-19. The chain is encoded by TRBV3-1 (or the pseudogene TRBV3-2) joined to TRBJ1-2; the junction holds 12 bases that match TRBD1. The sequencing sample was made of peripheral blood. This receptor carries the CDR3 CASSHLGQGADGYTF. The DNA is as follows: TGTGCCAGCAGCCATTTGGGACAGGGGGCAGATGGCTACACCTTC.